This entry is about one TCR beta chain. Its antigen remains unidentified. This sample was included in a study of cytomegalovirus exposure and HLA in healthy donors. Study-wide results and caveats: V- and J-gene trimming of TCR beta was linked (in a later analysis) to a missense DCLRE1C variant.

The PCR made use of 60 Vbeta and 13 Jbeta primers. Repertoires were generated with immunoSEQ multiplex PCR, while TCRdb's copy carries only in-frame clones and drops some. The table has fewer than 90,000 clones, approximately 77% seen once. CDR3 size: 18 residues. The TCR was taken from a man aged 30 to 45 in good health and CMV-seronegative. Material: PBMCs. The chain combines TRBV12-1 with TRBJ1-6. TRBV12-1 is shown as a pseudogene. CDR3 in amino acids: CASSFAERMVSYNSPLHF. The CDR3, as DNA: TGTGCCAGCAGCTTTGCAGAGAGAATGGTATCCTATAATTCACCCCTCCACTTT.